This T cell receptor (beta chain) was retrieved from a study of chemoradiotherapy in HPV16-positive cancers. About the study: Functional T-cell assays on a couple of HPV16-positive patients' cells defined candidate HPV-specific clones and common TCR motifs.

In this sample, this clone turned up a few times. Its antigen is unknown. The table came from immunoSEQ multiplex PCR; TCRdb's copy has only in-frame clones and leaves some out. The sample has tens of thousands of clones, 80% seen once. Whole-study findings and limits: Only a couple of HPV16-positive patients supplied the functional HPV-specificity definition. Candidate HPV-specific clones and E7-related TCR motifs grew in tumor during treatment.

Over chemoradiotherapy, repertoires were sampled more than once. The CDR3 consists of 15 residues. V lost 3 bases, J lost 5 bases, and 7 bases stayed unmatched. Germline loops: CDR1 MGHDK, CDR2 SYGVNS. This clonotype was sampled from a human donor with HPV-associated anogenital cancer. Sequencing was performed on blood, taken from a patient who underwent chemoradiotherapy. J is TRBJ2-5 and V is TRBV25-1, with 9 bases lining up with TRBD1. The DNA of the CDR3 is TGTGCCAGCAGTGATTCCAGAGGACAGGGGGAGACCCAGTACTTC. Encoded protein: CASSDSRGQGETQYF.